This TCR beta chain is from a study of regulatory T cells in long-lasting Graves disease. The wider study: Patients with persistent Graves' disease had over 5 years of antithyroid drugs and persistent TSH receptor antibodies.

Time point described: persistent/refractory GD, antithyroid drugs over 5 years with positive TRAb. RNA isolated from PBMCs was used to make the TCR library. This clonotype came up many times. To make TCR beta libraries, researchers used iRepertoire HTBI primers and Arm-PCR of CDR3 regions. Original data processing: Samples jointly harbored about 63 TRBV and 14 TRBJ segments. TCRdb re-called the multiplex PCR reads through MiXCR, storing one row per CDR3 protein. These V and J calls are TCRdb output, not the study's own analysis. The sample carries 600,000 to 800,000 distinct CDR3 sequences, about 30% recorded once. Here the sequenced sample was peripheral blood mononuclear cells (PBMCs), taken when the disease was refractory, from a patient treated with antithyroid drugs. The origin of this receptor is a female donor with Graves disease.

CDR3 sequence: CAISETGRDNQPQHF. The CDR3 nucleotides read TGTGCCATCAGTGAGACAGGGCGGGACAATCAGCCCCAGCATTTT. This rearrangement joins TRBV10-3 to TRBJ1-5, with D perhaps TRBD1 (6 bases). Germline V lookup: CDR1 ENHRY, CDR2 SYGVKD. The CDR3 is 15 amino acids. Trimming removed 2 bases from V and 3 bases from J, with 11 bases in between.